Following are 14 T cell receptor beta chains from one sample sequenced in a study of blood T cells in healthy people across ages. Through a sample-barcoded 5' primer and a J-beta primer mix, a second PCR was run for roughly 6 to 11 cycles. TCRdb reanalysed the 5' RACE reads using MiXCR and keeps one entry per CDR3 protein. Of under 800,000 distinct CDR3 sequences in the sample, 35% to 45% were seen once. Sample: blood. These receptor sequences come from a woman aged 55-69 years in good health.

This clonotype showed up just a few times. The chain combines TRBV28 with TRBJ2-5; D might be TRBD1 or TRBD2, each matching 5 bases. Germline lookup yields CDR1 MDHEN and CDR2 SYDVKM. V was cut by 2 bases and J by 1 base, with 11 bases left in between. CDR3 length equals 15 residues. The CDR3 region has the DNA TGTGCCAGCAGTTTAAGAGGGGCCGTCCAAGAGACCCAGTACTTC. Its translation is CASSLRGAVQETQYF.

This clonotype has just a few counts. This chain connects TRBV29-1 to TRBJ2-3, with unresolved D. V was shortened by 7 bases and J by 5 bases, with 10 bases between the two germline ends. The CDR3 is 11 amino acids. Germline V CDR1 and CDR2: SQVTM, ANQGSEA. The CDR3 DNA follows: TGCAGCGGGGCCGACGGAGATACGCAGTATTTT. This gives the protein CSGADGDTQYF.

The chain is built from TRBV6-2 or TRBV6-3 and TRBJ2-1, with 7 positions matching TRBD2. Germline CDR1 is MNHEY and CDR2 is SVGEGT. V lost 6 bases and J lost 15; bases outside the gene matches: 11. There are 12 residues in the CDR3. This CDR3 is CASRAGTKERFF. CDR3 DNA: TGTGCCAGCAGGGCCGGGACTAAGGAGAGGTTCTTC.

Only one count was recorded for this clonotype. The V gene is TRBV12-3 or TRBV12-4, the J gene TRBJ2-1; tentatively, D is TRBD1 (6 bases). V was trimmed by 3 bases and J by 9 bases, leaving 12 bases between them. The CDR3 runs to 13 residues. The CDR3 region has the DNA TGTGCCAGCAGTTTGGGGGCTAGGGGTGAGCAGTTCTTC. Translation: CASSLGARGEQFF.

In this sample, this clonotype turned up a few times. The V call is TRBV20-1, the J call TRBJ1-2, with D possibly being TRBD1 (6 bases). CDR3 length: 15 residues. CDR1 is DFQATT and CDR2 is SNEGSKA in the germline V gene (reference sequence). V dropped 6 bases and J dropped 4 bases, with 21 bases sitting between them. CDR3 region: CSARTPGAGGYGYTF. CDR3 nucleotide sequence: TGCAGTGCCCGCACCCCGGGGGCGGGTGGCTATGGCTACACCTTC.

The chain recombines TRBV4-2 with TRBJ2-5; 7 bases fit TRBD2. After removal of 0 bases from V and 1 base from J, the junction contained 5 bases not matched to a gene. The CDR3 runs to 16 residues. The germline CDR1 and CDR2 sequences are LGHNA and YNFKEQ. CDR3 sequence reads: CASSQEAGVRQETQYF. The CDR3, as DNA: TGTGCCAGCAGCCAAGAGGCGGGGGTCCGCCAAGAGACCCAGTACTTC.

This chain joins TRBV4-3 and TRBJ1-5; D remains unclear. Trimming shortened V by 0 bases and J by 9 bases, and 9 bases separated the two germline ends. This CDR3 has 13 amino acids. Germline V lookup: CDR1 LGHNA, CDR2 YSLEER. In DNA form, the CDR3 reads TGCGCCAGCAGCCAAGATCGAGTGACGCCCCAGCATTTT. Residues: CASSQDRVTPQHF.

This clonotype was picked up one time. The CDR3 sequence is CASSAQDEYGYTF. CDR3 DNA sequence: TGTGCCAGCAGTGCCCAGGACGAGTATGGCTACACCTTC. The chain carries TRBV25-1 and TRBJ1-2; D uncertain. This CDR3 has 13 residues. In germline, CDR1 is MGHDK, CDR2 SYGVNS. V lost 4 bases and J lost 5, with 11 bases in between.

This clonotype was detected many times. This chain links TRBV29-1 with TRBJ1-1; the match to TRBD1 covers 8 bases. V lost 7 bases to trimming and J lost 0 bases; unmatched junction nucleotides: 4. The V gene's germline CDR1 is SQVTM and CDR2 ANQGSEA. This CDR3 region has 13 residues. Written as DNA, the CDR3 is TGCAGCGCTCGGGGACAGGTGAACACTGAAGCTTTCTTT. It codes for CSARGQVNTEAFF.

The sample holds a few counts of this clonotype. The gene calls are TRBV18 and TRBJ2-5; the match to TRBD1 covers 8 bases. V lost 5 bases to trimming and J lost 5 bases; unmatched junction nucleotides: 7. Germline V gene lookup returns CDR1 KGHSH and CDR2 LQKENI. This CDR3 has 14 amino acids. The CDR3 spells CASSSRGPGETQYF. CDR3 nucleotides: TGTGCCAGCTCATCCAGGGGGCCGGGGGAGACCCAGTACTTC.

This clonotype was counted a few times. This chain's CDR3 is CASREPPGQGPYEQYF. CDR3 coding DNA: TGTGCCAGCAGAGAACCCCCGGGACAGGGGCCCTACGAGCAGTACTTC. This chain links TRBV6-1 with TRBJ2-5; 10 bases map to TRBD1. The DNA end lines up better with TRBJ2-7; the J call may be wrong. The CDR3 loop spans 16 amino acids. Germline lookup yields CDR1 MNHNS and CDR2 SASEGT.

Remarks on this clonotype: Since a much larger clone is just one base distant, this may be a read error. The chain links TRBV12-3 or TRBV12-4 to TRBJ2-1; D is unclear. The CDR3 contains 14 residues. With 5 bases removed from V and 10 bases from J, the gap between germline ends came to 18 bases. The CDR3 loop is CASSQTPDSYEQFF. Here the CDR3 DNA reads TGTGCCAGCAGTCAAACACCTGACTCCTACGAGCAGTTCTTC.

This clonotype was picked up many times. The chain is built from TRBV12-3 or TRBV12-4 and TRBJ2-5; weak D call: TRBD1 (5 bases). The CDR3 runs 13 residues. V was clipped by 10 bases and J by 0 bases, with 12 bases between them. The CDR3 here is CATLDSYQETQYF. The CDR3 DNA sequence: TGTGCCACCTTAGACAGCTACCAAGAGACCCAGTACTTC.

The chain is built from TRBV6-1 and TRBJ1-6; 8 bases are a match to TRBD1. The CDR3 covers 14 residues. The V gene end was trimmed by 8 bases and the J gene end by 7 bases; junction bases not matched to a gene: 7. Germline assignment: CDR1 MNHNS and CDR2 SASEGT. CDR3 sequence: CASDDRGINSPLHF. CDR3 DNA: TGTGCCAGCGACGACAGGGGTATCAATTCACCCCTCCACTTT.